This TCR beta chain is drawn from a study of control samples from healthy donors and cancer patients. V shed 1 base, J shed 11 bases, and the junction held 6 bases outside the gene matches. The CDR3 extends over 14 amino acids. Per germline, CDR1 SEHNR and CDR2 FQNEAQ (reference sequence). Data came from immunoSEQ multiplex PCR; TCRdb stores just in-frame clones and leaves some out. The sample holds about 190,000 clones, about 89% seen once. The source is a man aged 25 to 40 in good health. The chain couples TRBV7-9 to TRBJ1-3, with 9 bases that match TRBD1. Sequenced: blood. Here the CDR3 DNA reads TGTGCCAGCAGCTTAGAGGGACAGGGAACCCCCATATATTTT. This encodes CASSLEGQGTPIYF. Looking up the rest from reference TRBV7-9 and TRBJ1-3 gives the full variable domain: DTGVSQNPRHKITKRGQNVTFRCDPISEHNRLYWYRQTLGQGPEFLTYFQNEAQLEKSRLLSDRFSAERPKGSFSTLEIQRTEQGDSAMYLCASSLEGQGTPIYFGEGSWLTVV.